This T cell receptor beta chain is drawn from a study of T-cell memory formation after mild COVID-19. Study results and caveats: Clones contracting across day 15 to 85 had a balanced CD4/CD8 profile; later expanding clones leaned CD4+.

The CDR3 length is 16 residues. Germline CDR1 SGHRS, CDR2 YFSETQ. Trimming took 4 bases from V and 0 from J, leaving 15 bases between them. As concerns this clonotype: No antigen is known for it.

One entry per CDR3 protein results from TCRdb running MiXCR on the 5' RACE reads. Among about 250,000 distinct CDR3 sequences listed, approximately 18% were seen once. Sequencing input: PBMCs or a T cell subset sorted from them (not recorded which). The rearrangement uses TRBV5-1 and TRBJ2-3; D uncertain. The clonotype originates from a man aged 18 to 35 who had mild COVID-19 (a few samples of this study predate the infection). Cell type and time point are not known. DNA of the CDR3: TGCGCCAGCAGCCCCGACATTGCCCTAAGCACAGATACGCAGTATTTT. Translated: CASSPDIALSTDTQYF.